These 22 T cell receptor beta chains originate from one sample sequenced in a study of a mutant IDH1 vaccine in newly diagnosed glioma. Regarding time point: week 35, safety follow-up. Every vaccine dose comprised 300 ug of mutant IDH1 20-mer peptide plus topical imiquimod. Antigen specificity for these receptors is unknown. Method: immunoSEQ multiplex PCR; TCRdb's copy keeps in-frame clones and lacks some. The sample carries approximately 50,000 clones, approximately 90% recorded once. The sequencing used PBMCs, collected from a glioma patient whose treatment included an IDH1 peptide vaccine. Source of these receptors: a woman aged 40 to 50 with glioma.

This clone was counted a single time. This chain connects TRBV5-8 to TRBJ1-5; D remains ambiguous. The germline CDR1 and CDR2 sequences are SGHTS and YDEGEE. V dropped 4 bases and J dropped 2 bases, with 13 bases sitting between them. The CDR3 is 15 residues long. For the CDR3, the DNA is TGTGCCAGCAGCGGAGGCGGACGGCGCAATCAGCCCCAGCATTTT. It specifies CASSGGGRRNQPQHF.

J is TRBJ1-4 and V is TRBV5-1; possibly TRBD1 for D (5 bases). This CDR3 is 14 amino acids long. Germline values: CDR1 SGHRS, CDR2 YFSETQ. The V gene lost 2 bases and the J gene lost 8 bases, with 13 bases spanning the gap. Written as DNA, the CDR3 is TGCGCCAGCAGCTTATCAGGGTTGAGGGAAAAACTGTTTTTT. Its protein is CASSLSGLREKLFF.

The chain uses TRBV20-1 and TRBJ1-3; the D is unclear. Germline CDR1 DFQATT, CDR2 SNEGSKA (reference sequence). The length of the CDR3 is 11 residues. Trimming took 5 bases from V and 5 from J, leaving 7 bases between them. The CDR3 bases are TGCAGTGCTGAAGACCGAAACACCATATATTTT. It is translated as CSAEDRNTIYF.

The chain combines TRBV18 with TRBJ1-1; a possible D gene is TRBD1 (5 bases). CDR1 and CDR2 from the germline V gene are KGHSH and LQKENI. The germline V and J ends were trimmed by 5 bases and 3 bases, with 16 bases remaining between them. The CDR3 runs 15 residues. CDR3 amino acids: CASSASEGRDTEAFF. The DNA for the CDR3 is TGTGCCAGCTCAGCCTCGGAGGGGAGGGACACTGAAGCTTTCTTT.

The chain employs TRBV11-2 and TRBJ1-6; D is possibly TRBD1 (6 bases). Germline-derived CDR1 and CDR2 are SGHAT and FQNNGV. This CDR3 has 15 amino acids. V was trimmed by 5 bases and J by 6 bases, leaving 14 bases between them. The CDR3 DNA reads TGTGCCAGCAGCCTTCGCGGACAGACTAATTCACCCCTCCACTTT. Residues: CASSLRGQTNSPLHF.

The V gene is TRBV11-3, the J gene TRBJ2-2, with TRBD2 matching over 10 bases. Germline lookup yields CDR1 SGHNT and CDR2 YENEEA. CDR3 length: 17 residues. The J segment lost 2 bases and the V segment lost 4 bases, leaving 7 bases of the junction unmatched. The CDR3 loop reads CASSSEVLAGNTGELFF. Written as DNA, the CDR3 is TGTGCCAGCAGCTCAGAGGTACTAGCGGGAAACACCGGGGAGCTGTTTTTT. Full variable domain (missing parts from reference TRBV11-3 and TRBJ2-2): EAGVVQSPRYKIIEKKQPVAFWCNPISGHNTLYWYLQNLGQGPELLIRYENEEAVDDSQLPKDRFSAERLKGVDSTLKIQPAELGDSAVYLCASSSEVLAGNTGELFFGEGSRLTVL.

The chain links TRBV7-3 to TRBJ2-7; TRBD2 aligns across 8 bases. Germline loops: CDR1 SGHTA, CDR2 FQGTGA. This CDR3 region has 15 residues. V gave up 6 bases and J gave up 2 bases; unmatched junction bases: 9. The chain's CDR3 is CASSVTSGGTYEQYF. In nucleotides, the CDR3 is TGTGCCAGCAGTGTCACTAGCGGAGGAACCTACGAGCAGTACTTC. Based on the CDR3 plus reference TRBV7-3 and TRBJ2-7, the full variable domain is GAGVSQTPSNKVTEKGKYVELRCDPISGHTALYWYRQSLGQGPEFLIYFQGTGAADDSGLPNDRFFAVRPEGSVSTLKIQRTERGDSAVYLCASSVTSGGTYEQYFGPGTRLTVT.

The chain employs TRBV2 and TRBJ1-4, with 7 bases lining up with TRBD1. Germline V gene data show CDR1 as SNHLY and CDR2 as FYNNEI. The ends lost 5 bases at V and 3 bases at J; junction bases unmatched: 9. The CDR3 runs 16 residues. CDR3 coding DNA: TGTGCCAGCAGTATGGGGACAGTCCGAGCTAATGAAAAACTGTTTTTT. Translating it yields CASSMGTVRANEKLFF.

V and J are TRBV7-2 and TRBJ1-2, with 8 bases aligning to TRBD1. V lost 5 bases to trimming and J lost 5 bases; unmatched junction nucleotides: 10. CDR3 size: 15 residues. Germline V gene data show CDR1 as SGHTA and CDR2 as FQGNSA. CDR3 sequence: CASSLLGDRTYGYTF. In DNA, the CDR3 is TGTGCCAGCAGCCTCCTAGGGGACAGGACGTATGGCTACACCTTC.

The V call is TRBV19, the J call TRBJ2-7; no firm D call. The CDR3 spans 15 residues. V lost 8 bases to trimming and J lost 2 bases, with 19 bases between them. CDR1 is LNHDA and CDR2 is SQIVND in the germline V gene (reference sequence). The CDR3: CASSPQAMGTYEQYF. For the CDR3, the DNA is TGTGCCAGTTCCCCGCAGGCCATGGGGACCTACGAGCAGTACTTC. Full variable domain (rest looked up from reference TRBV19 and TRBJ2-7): DGGITQSPKYLFRKEGQNVTLSCEQNLNHDAMYWYRQDPGQGLRLIYYSQIVNDFQKGDIAEGYSVSREKKESFPLTVTSAQKNPTAFYLCASSPQAMGTYEQYFGPGTRLTVT.

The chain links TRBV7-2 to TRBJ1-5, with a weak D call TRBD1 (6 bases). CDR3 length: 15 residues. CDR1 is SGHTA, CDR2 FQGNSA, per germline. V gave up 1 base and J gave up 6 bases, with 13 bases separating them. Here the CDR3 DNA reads TGTGCCAGCAGCTTAGTAAGGGGGGCGGGTCAGCCCCAGCATTTT. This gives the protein CASSLVRGAGQPQHF.

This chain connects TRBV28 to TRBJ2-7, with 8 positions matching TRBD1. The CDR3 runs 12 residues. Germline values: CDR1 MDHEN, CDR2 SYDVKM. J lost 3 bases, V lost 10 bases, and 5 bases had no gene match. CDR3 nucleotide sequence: TGTGCCACCACGACAGGGGTCTACGAGCAGTACTTC. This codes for CATTTGVYEQYF.

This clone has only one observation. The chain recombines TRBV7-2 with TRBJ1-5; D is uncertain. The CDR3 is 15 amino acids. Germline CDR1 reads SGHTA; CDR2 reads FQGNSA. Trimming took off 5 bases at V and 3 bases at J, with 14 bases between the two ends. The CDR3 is CASSRTSGSNQPQHF. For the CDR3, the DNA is TGTGCCAGCAGCCGCACCTCAGGATCCAATCAGCCCCAGCATTTT. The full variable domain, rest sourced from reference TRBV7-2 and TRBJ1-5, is GAGVSQSPSNKVTEKGKDVELRCDPISGHTALYWYRQSLGQGLEFLIYFQGNSAPDKSGLPSDRFSAERTGGSVSTLTIQRTQQEDSAVYLCASSRTSGSNQPQHFGDGTRLSIL.

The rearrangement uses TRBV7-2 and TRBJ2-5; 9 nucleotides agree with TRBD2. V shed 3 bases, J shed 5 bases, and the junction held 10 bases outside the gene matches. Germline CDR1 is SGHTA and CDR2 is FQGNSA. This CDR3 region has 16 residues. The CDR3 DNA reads TGTGCCAGCAGCTTCCCCAGTTTAGCGGGAGCGGAGACCCAGTACTTC. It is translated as CASSFPSLAGAETQYF.

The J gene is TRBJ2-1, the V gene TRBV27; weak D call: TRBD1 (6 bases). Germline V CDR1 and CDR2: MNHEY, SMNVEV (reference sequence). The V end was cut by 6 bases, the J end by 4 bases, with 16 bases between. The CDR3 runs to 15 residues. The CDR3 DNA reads TGTGCCAGCAGCCCACGGGACACCCTATACAATGAGCAGTTCTTC. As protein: CASSPRDTLYNEQFF.

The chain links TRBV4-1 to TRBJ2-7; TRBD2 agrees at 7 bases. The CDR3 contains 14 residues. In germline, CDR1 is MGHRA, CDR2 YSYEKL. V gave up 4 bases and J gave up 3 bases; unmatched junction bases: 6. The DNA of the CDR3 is TGCGCCAGCAGCCCCTTAGGGGAGGGCTACGAGCAGTACTTC. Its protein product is CASSPLGEGYEQYF.

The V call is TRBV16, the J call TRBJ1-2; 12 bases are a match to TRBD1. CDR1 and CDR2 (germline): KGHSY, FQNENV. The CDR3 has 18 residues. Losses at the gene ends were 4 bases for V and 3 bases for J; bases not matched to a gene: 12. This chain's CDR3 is CASSRGQGAPLGDYGYTF. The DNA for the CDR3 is TGTGCCAGCAGCCGGGGACAGGGGGCGCCCCTTGGCGACTATGGCTACACCTTC.

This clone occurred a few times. The CDR3 bases are TGTGCCATCAGCGACCAGGACAGGGGAAACTATGGCTACACCTTC. Its protein product is CAISDQDRGNYGYTF. The chain recombines TRBV10-3 with TRBJ1-2, with 9 positions matching TRBD1. The CDR3 consists of 15 residues. Germline values: CDR1 ENHRY, CDR2 SYGVKD. J was trimmed by 2 bases and V by 6 bases; bases with no gene match: 7.

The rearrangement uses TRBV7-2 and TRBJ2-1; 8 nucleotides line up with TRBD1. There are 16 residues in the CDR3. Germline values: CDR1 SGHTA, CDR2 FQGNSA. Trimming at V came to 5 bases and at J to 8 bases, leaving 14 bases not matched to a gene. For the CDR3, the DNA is TGTGCCAGCAGCCCCCGACCGGGACAGGTTAACTATGAGCAGTTCTTC. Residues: CASSPRPGQVNYEQFF.

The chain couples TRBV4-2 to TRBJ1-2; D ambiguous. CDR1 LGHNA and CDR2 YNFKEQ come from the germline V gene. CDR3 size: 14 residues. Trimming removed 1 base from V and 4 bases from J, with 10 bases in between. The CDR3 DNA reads TGTGCCAGCAGCCAAGTTTCACAGTCCTATGGCTACACCTTC. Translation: CASSQVSQSYGYTF.

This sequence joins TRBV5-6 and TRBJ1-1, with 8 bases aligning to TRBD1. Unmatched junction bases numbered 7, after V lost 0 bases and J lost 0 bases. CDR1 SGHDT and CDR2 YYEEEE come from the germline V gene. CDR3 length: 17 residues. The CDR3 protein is CASSLGRGLLVNTEAFF. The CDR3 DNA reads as TGTGCCAGCAGCTTGGGCAGGGGGCTGTTAGTGAACACTGAAGCTTTCTTT.

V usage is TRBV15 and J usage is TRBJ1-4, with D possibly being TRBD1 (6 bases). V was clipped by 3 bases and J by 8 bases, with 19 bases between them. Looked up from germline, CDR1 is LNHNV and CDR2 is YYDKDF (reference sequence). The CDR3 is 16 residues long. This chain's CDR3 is CATSRDPQGKGEKLFF. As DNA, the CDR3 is TGTGCCACCAGCAGGGATCCTCAGGGGAAAGGGGAAAAACTGTTTTTT.